This T cell receptor (delta chain) is from a study of γδ T cells in repeated Plasmodium falciparum infection. Across the whole study: Over roughly 580 days, donors received four mosquito-bite P. falciparum NF54 infections. Malian samples came from no-transmission periods or across acute febrile malaria episodes. Regarding the study as a whole: Vdelta2-negative gammadelta repertoires appeared less diverse and less shared in Malian than Australian children. The Malian cohort came from a small rural village of predominantly one ethnic group.

Of note for this clone: Its target is unknown. The protein held in TCRdb is that of a much larger clone and does not match this DNA's translation at residue 12, likely because of a read error; the protein shown is translated from the DNA.

The trim removed 0 bases at V and 2 bases at J, leaving 35 bases unmatched. There are 26 residues in the CDR3. Germline V CDR1 and CDR2: TSESDYY, QEAYKQQN. TCRdb used CATT to re-call clones from the multiplex PCR reads. The table records some 51,000 delta-chain clones, roughly 2% of them present only once. Flow sorting of PBMC yielded separate Vgamma9/Vdelta2+ and Vdelta2-negative gammadelta T cell populations for bulk repertoire analysis. The clonotype was recovered from a pool of human donors (malaria-infected and uninfected, not separated). Sequenced sample: gamma-delta T cells from blood. This rearrangement joins TRAV38-2/DV8 to TRDJ1; 9 bases line up with TRDD3. In the absence of a J gene in TCRdb, the DNA was matched to germline to assign it here. The CDR3 DNA reads TGTGCTTATAGGAGCGTGATTTATTCCCTCCGCCGGGGGATACTAAGGTGGAGAACAGGAACCGATAAACTCATCTTT. This encodes CAYRSVIYSLRRGILRWRTGTDKLIF.